This note documents a single TCR beta chain sequence. The CDR3 contains 16 residues. Losses at the gene ends were 4 bases for V and 5 bases for J; bases not matched to a gene: 9. Per the germline V gene, CDR1 is SGHVS and CDR2 is FNYEAQ. This entry belongs to a study of T cell responses to AZD1222 COVID-19 vaccine. Some clones are missing from TCRdb's copy, which holds only in-frame ones; the method was immunoSEQ multiplex PCR. This sample has some 190,000 clones, with around 91% found just once. The receptor comes from an adult in good health. The chain is built from TRBV7-6 and TRBJ2-2; 8 nucleotides line up with TRBD2. The material sequenced was peripheral blood, taken on day 0 of AZD1222 vaccination. The CDR3 DNA reads as TGTGCCAGCAGCTCTTACGCGGGGGGTCGAACCGGGGAGCTGTTTTTT. It specifies CASSSYAGGRTGELFF.